These 24 T cell receptor beta chains came from one sample sequenced in a study of molecular identifiers for immune sequencing clone quantification. TCRdb itself ran the PCR reads through MiXCR, one entry per CDR3 protein. The sample holds about 640,000 distinct CDR3 sequences, nearly 20% seen once. The sample consisted of naive CD8+ T cells from blood, with Jurkat cell RNA spiked in. The subset: FACS-sorted CD8+CD4-CCR7+CD45RA+ naive T cells. The origin of the receptors is a human donor in good health. Some libraries in this study had Jurkat cell RNA spiked in.

Remarks on this clonotype: Given a much more abundant clone one base away, this may be a read error. This chain links TRBV24-1 with TRBJ2-1, with D possibly matching TRBD2 (8 bases). The CDR3 loop spans 16 amino acids. In germline, CDR1 is KGHDR, CDR2 SFDVKD. Trimming removed 4 bases from V and 7 bases from J, with 19 bases in between. CDR3 loop: CATSDREGGGWNEQFF. The CDR3 DNA follows: TGTGCCACCAGTGACCGGGAGGGAGGGGGCTGGAATGAGCAGTTCTTC.

This clonotype has more than one count but fewer than ten. The CDR3 protein is CASSPPRTGAYEQYF. The CDR3 DNA sequence: TGTGCCAGCAGTCCCCCCCGGACAGGGGCCTACGAGCAGTACTTC. The chain couples TRBV27 to TRBJ2-7, with TRBD1 matching 9 bases. J gave up 2 bases and V 5 bases, and 7 bases lay outside the gene matches. CDR3 length equals 15 residues. From germline, CDR1 is MNHEY and CDR2 SMNVEV (reference sequence).

This clonotype was seen ten or more times. CDR3 in DNA: TGTGCCAGCAGCTGGAATCGCGGGGCGTATGAAAAACTGTTTTTT. It translates to CASSWNRGAYEKLFF. This chain joins TRBV13 and TRBJ1-4; maybe TRBD1 (5 bases). The CDR3 is made up of 15 amino acids. Looked up from germline, CDR1 is PRHDT and CDR2 is FYEKMQ (reference sequence). V was pared by 4 bases and J by 6 bases, with 15 bases between.

This clonotype was observed a handful of times. The chain joins TRBV13 to TRBJ2-2; 9 positions agree with TRBD2. V dropped 4 bases and J dropped 6; count of bases not matched to a gene: 6. CDR1 and CDR2 (germline): PRHDT, FYEKMQ (reference sequence). The length of the CDR3 is 15 residues. CDR3 in amino acids: CASSSGTSIAGELFF. The CDR3 DNA sequence: TGTGCCAGCAGCTCGGGGACTAGCATAGCCGGGGAGCTGTTTTTT.

This clonotype has at least ten counts. The chain joins TRBV5-6 to TRBJ2-5, with 10 bases fitting TRBD2. CDR1 is SGHDT and CDR2 is YYEEEE in the germline V gene. This CDR3 has 20 residues. After removal of 3 bases from V and 4 bases from J, the junction contained 21 bases not matched to a gene. CDR3 sequence reads: CASSSLSLSGGTTRGETQYF. CDR3 DNA sequence: TGTGCCAGCAGCTCTCTATCCCTTAGCGGGGGGACTACGAGGGGAGAGACCCAGTACTTC.

The J gene is TRBJ2-5, the V gene TRBV30; D is perhaps TRBD1 or TRBD2 (5 bases each). Germline V lookup: CDR1 GTSNPN, CDR2 SVGIG (reference sequence). Trimming pared 3 bases from V and 0 bases from J, leaving 14 bases between. The CDR3 is 15 amino acids. CDR3 nucleotides: TGTGCCTGGAGCGAGTACGTGGGGGACCAAGAGACCCAGTACTTC. This encodes CAWSEYVGDQETQYF.

Notes on this clonotype: A much larger clone differs from this one at a single base, so this may be a read error. This CDR3 reads CASSHSRAGGPEAQETQYF. In DNA form, the CDR3 reads TGTGCCAGCAGTCACTCACGAGCGGGAGGGCCTGAAGCCCAAGAGACCCAGTACTTC. The chain links TRBV6-2 or TRBV6-3 to TRBJ2-5, with 10 bases matching TRBD2. This CDR3 spans 19 amino acids. Germline V gene lookup returns CDR1 MNHEY and CDR2 SVGEGT.

This clonotype was observed a handful of times. This may arise from a read error, as a much more abundant clone is one base away. The chain employs TRBV4-1 and TRBJ1-1; D perhaps matches TRBD1 (5 bases). This CDR3 is 16 amino acids long. Germline V lookup: CDR1 MGHRA, CDR2 YSYEKL. CDR3 nucleotides: TGCGCCGGCAGCCAACCCTGGGAGGGGCCGAACACTGAAGCTTTCTTT. Translating it yields CAGSQPWEGPNTEAFF.

In its sample, this clonotype was seen a few times. The chain has TRBV14 and TRBJ2-1, with 7 positions matching TRBD1. Germline loops: CDR1 SGHDN, CDR2 FVKESK. CDR3 length: 15 amino acids. V lost 4 bases to trimming and J lost 2 bases; unmatched junction nucleotides: 5. CDR3 in amino acids: CASSLTGDPYNEQFF. In DNA form, the CDR3 reads TGTGCCAGCAGCCTTACAGGGGACCCCTACAATGAGCAGTTCTTC.

About this clonotype: A read error is possible here, since a much larger clone lies one base away. The chain is built from TRBV7-6 and TRBJ1-4; possibly TRBD1 for D (5 bases). CDR3 length: 17 amino acids. The germline V gene encodes CDR1 SGHVS and CDR2 FNYEAQ. The CDR3 DNA reads TGTGCCGGCAGCCAAACTAGGGGTTTGACAACTAATGAAAAACTGTTTTTT. Encoded protein: CAGSQTRGLTTNEKLFF.

This clonotype was seen a few times. Just one base apart from a much larger clone, this may be a read error. V is TRBV2 and J is TRBJ2-4; perhaps TRBD1 as D (6 bases). CDR3 size: 17 residues. In germline, CDR1 is SNHLY, CDR2 FYNNEI. V was pared by 4 bases and J by 2 bases, with 18 bases between. The CDR3 bases are TGTGCCAGCAGTGTAATATTACAGGGTCTAACCAAAAACATTCAGTACTTC. It is translated as CASSVILQGLTKNIQYF.

The chain is built from TRBV7-3 and TRBJ2-2; no clear D. The length of the CDR3 is 15 residues. The germline V gene has CDR1 SGHTA and CDR2 FQGTGA. Deletions cut 1 base from V and 4 bases from J, with 10 bases between. Here the CDR3 reads CASSLNGPTTGELFF. CDR3 bases: TGTGCCAGCAGCTTAAACGGACCGACCACCGGGGAGCTGTTTTTT.

CDR3 amino acids: CASSPGPSWPQHF. CDR3 sequence (DNA): TGTGCCAGCAGCCCAGGGCCCTCATGGCCCCAGCATTTT. The chain is built from TRBV11-2 and TRBJ1-5; tentatively, D is TRBD1 (5 bases). V lost 5 bases, J lost 9 bases, and 14 bases lay in between. Germline CDR1 and CDR2: SGHAT and FQNNGV. This CDR3 spans 13 amino acids.

This clonotype was seen only a few times. The V call is TRBV27, the J call TRBJ2-1; D possibly uses TRBD1 or TRBD2 (5 bases each). CDR3 length equals 13 residues. Germline-derived CDR1 and CDR2 are MNHEY and SMNVEV (reference sequence). Deletions cut 6 bases from V and 8 bases from J, with 14 bases between. The CDR3 loop is CASSSLLGDEQFF. The CDR3 DNA reads as TGTGCCAGCAGCTCCCTACTGGGGGATGAGCAGTTCTTC.

This clonotype was seen at least ten times. The J gene is TRBJ2-1, the V gene TRBV12-3 or TRBV12-4, with a possible D match to TRBD2 (5 bases). Trimming removed 5 bases at V and 3 bases at J, with 17 bases between. The CDR3 totals 16 residues. This chain's CDR3 is CASSARAAPIYNEQFF. The DNA for the CDR3 is TGTGCCAGCAGTGCGCGAGCGGCACCAATCTACAATGAGCAGTTCTTC.

This clonotype was counted ten times or more. The chain employs TRBV9 and TRBJ2-7; no definite D call. CDR1 is SGDLS and CDR2 is YYNGEE in the germline V gene. The CDR3 sequence is 17 residues long. Trimming left V 2 bases short and J 0 bases short, with 18 bases between. As DNA, the CDR3 is TGTGCCAGCAGCGTCGTTGGGGAAGTAACAAGCTCCTACGAGCAGTACTTC. Residues: CASSVVGEVTSSYEQYF.

This clonotype was seen many times. The chain combines TRBV5-1 with TRBJ2-7, with TRBD1 as a possible D gene (5 bases). The length of the CDR3 is 12 residues. Germline values: CDR1 SGHRS, CDR2 YFSETQ. Trimming took 6 bases from V and 2 from J, leaving 9 bases between them. The CDR3 coding sequence is TGCGCCAGCAAAGGGGATACCTACGAGCAGTACTTC. Its translation is CASKGDTYEQYF.

This clonotype was counted at least ten times. The V call is TRBV3-1, the J call TRBJ2-3; weak D call: TRBD2 (6 bases). Trimming took off 0 bases at V and 5 bases at J, with 12 bases between the two ends. CDR1 is LGHDT and CDR2 is YNNKEL in the germline V gene (reference sequence). This CDR3 is built from 15 residues. The CDR3 sequence: CASSQEGGLGDTQYF. The CDR3 region has the DNA TGTGCCAGCAGCCAAGAAGGAGGGCTTGGAGATACGCAGTATTTT.

The table lists this clonotype with many counts. The chain combines TRBV4-1 with TRBJ2-7; D possibly corresponds to TRBD1 (5 bases). The CDR3 has 16 amino acids. Trimming pared 4 bases from V and 0 bases from J, leaving 16 bases between. The germline V gene encodes CDR1 MGHRA and CDR2 YSYEKL. This CDR3 reads CASSPKLAGISYEQYF. CDR3 in DNA: TGCGCCAGCAGCCCCAAGTTGGCAGGGATCTCCTACGAGCAGTACTTC.

Notes on this clonotype: This may be a read error: a much more frequent sequence differs by one nucleotide. The chain is built from TRBV6-5 and TRBJ2-7, with 7 bases that match TRBD1. The CDR3 length is 14 residues. Germline V gene data show CDR1 as MNHEY and CDR2 as SVGAGI. The CDR3 here is CASSYSTGAYERYF. In DNA, the CDR3 is TGTGCCAGCAGTTATAGTACAGGGGCCTACGAGCGGTACTTC.

The chain carries TRBV2 and TRBJ2-3; a weak D match, TRBD1 (5 bases). The CDR3 loop spans 15 amino acids. The V gene lost 7 bases and the J gene lost 0 bases, with 14 bases spanning the gap. Germline V gives CDR1 SNHLY, CDR2 FYNNEI. CDR3 residues: CASKQGSTSTDTQYF. CDR3 in DNA: TGTGCCAGCAAGCAGGGCTCAACTAGCACAGATACGCAGTATTTT.

At least ten counts were recorded for this clonotype. CDR3 DNA sequence: TGCAGTGCTAGAGGCAAGCTCGTCTCCCCAAATACGCAGTATTTT. It specifies CSARGKLVSPNTQYF. The chain recombines TRBV20-1 with TRBJ2-3; D is unresolved. The V gene's germline CDR1 is DFQATT and CDR2 SNEGSKA (reference sequence). This CDR3 is 15 amino acids long. Trimming left V 1 base short and J 7 bases short, with 18 bases between.

To note about this clonotype: A much larger clone differs by one base, so this may be a read error. V is TRBV19 and J is TRBJ2-3, with D perhaps TRBD1 (6 bases). The CDR3 has 15 residues. Germline V lookup: CDR1 LNHDA, CDR2 SQIVND (reference sequence). Between the trimmed V and J ends, which lost 7 bases and 0 bases, there was a span of 14 bases. The chain's CDR3 is CASTGTTTSTDTQYF. The CDR3 DNA sequence: TGTGCCAGTACAGGGACAACTACTAGCACAGATACGCAGTATTTT.

Remarks on this clonotype: This may arise from a read error, as a much more abundant clone is one base away. The V call is TRBV27, the J call TRBJ2-7, with TRBD2 matching 8 bases. The CDR3 is made up of 13 amino acids. Germline V CDR1 and CDR2: MNHEY, SMNVEV (reference sequence). The CDR3 here is CASKLAGSCEQYF. The CDR3 DNA follows: TGTGCCAGCAAGTTAGCGGGGTCCTGCGAGCAGTACTTC.